The present TCR beta chain was sequenced within a study of Tregs in tolerant kidney transplant recipients (dated by TCRdb to about 2019). About the full investigation: TCRbeta sequencing was used in the study to identify donor-specific regulatory T cells before combined kidney and bone marrow transplantation, and the identified cells were then tracked after transplant. Several methods of expanding Tregs specific for an allogeneic donor were compared by TCRbeta repertoire sequencing in a few healthy controls. Broader findings and caveats from the paper: Although technical replication error seemed to be minimal, the question of biological reproducibility was not addressed directly. Expanding Tregs with activated donor B cells appeared to identify the most biologically relevant and donor-specific TCRbeta repertoire. The study was limited by small patient numbers, and the findings need validation in larger populations and under other immunosuppression protocols.

The CDR3 runs 14 residues from the cysteine to the phenylalanine. CDR3 DNA is the only sequence kept; it has 42 bases, read in frame from the first base. Trimming accounts for 6 bases at V and 5 bases at J, while the number of junction bases matched to no gene is 10. CDR1 and CDR2, looked up from the germline V gene, are SNHLY and FYNNEI. Unstimulated Tregs (CD4+CD25+CD127-), CD4+ non-Tregs (CD4+CD25-), CD4 and CD8 cells were FACS-sorted from thawed PBMCs. Healthy control blood came either as purchased buffy coats or from healthy volunteers. Healthy control blood was processed to PBMCs with a Ficoll density gradient and then cryopreserved, whereas patient PBMCs were collected both before and after transplant. This clone appeared a few times. It lacks a known antigen. One base away there is no much larger clone; base qualities are not given. For TCRbeta CDR3 sequencing, genomic DNA from the sorted cells was extracted using the QIAGEN DNeasy Blood and Tissue Kit. High-throughput TCRbeta CDR3 sequencing, which included PCR amplification with bias correction and internal controls, was done commercially through immunoSEQ. From the authors' description of their analysis: Unique productive TCRbeta sequences were defined by CDR3 nucleotide sequence when primers matched and otherwise by CDR3 amino acid sequence together with Vbeta and Jbeta genes. To correct sorting error, sequences shared between sorted populations at a frequency ratio of 2:1 or less were removed; the rest were assigned to the higher population. A sequence counted as donor-reactive if, in CFSE-low cells, the sequence had a frequency of at least 0.01% and was expanded at least 5-fold compared with unstimulated cells. Jensen-Shannon divergence, calculated on the top 100 TCRbeta sequences ranked by frequency, was used to quantify repertoire divergence. For samples with multiple sequencing runs, sorting error was corrected in each run separately before the runs were combined. As stored in TCRdb, this immuneACCESS dataset retains in-frame rearrangements with V and J assigned. A fraction of the clones does not appear; measured against another copy, unresolved V genes explain less than half of the discrepancy, and the remainder lacks a known reason. V, J and clone size are those of that table, while D and trimming were read from the DNA. This sample comprises roughly 250,000 clones, 80% to 85% of them detected only once. The ten largest clonotypes hold over 0.5% of the sample.

The chain joins TRBV2 to TRBJ2-7; 7 bases in between match TRBD1. Sequencing input: CD4+ T cells from blood. This sequence was found in a human donor in good health. DNA sequence: TGTGCCAGCAGATACCGACAGGGCGGCGACGAGCAGTACTTC. This encodes CASRYRQGGDEQYF.